This is a list of T cell receptor beta chains from one sample in a study of shared clonotypes between healthy human individuals. Clones were read by immunoSEQ multiplex PCR, and TCRdb kept only the in-frame ones, dropping some. This table holds fewer than 600,000 clones, more than 70% found once. The source material was PBMCs. The receptors here all came from a woman between 40 and 50 years old in good health. Some clones in this sample may be carry-over from other donors' samples. CDR3s include the opening cysteine and the closing phenylalanine or tryptophan. Fields, in order: V gene, J gene, D gene, clone size, CDR3 DNA, CDR3 protein. D genes are given only for firm matches. Size values are once, few and many counts, or a class for expanded clones, and some rows have none.

v_call: TRBV5-1; j_call: TRBJ1-1; d_call: NA; clone_size: NA; cdr3_nt: TGCGCCAGCAGCTTGGGTTATTTGTGGGATGAAGCTTTCTTT; cdr3_aa: CASSLGYLWDEAFF
v_call: TRBV27; j_call: TRBJ2-4; d_call: TRBD2; clone_size: NA; cdr3_nt: TGTGCCAGCAGGACTCATTTAGCGGGAGCCAAAAACATTCAGTACTTC; cdr3_aa: CASRTHLAGAKNIQYF
v_call: TRBV7-6; j_call: TRBJ1-1; d_call: NA; clone_size: once; cdr3_nt: TGTGCCAGCAGCCCTCAGACAGGCATGAACACTGAAGCTTTCTTT; cdr3_aa: CASSPQTGMNTEAFF
v_call: TRBV18; j_call: TRBJ1-3; d_call: NA; clone_size: few; cdr3_nt: TGTGCCAGCTCGACCCTACAGGGCCTAAGTGCCATATATTTT; cdr3_aa: CASSTLQGLSAIYF
v_call: TRBV6-6; j_call: TRBJ2-6; d_call: NA; clone_size: NA; cdr3_nt: TGTGCCAGCAGTTACGGCTCAAAACGGGCCAACGTCCTGACTTTC; cdr3_aa: CASSYGSKRANVLTF
v_call: TRBV19; j_call: TRBJ2-7; d_call: TRBD2; clone_size: NA; cdr3_nt: TGTGCCAGTAGTAAAGACCCTGGACTAGCCCACGAGCAGTACTTC; cdr3_aa: CASSKDPGLAHEQYF
v_call: TRBV6-1; j_call: TRBJ1-5; d_call: TRBD1; clone_size: NA; cdr3_nt: TGTGCCAGCAGTGAAGCGCGGAGGACAGGGCTCAATCAGCCCCAGCATTTT; cdr3_aa: CASSEARRTGLNQPQHF
v_call: TRBV6-5; j_call: TRBJ2-7; d_call: NA; clone_size: few; cdr3_nt: TGTGCCAGCAGTTACTCGCCAGAGTCCTACGAGCAGTACTTC; cdr3_aa: CASSYSPESYEQYF
v_call: TRBV5-6; j_call: TRBJ1-4; d_call: TRBD1; clone_size: NA; cdr3_nt: TGTGCCAGCAGCTTGGAAACGGGGACAGGGGATGAAAAACTGTTTTTT; cdr3_aa: CASSLETGTGDEKLFF
v_call: TRBV5-1; j_call: TRBJ2-3; d_call: NA; clone_size: NA; cdr3_nt: TGCGCCAGCAGCTTGCAAGAGGGGCCAGATACGCAGTATTTT; cdr3_aa: CASSLQEGPDTQYF
v_call: TRBV18; j_call: TRBJ2-1; d_call: NA; clone_size: NA; cdr3_nt: TGTGCCAGCTCACCACCGGGGCGGGATAGGCTCAATGAGCAGTTCTTC; cdr3_aa: CASSPPGRDRLNEQFF
v_call: TRBV4-3; j_call: TRBJ2-3; d_call: TRBD2; clone_size: NA; cdr3_nt: TGCGCCAGCAGCCGAGGACTAGCGGGAGGGCCTTTAAGTAATACGCAGTATTTT; cdr3_aa: CASSRGLAGGPLSNTQYF
v_call: TRBV28; j_call: TRBJ2-7; d_call: TRBD2; clone_size: NA; cdr3_nt: TGTGCCAGCAGTATTATAGCGGGACGGCACGAGCAGTACTTC; cdr3_aa: CASSIIAGRHEQYF
v_call: TRBV2; j_call: TRBJ1-2; d_call: NA; clone_size: NA; cdr3_nt: TGTGCCAGCATTTATAGACAGGACATTAATGGCTACACCTTC; cdr3_aa: CASIYRQDINGYTF
v_call: TRBV7-2; j_call: TRBJ2-3; d_call: NA; clone_size: NA; cdr3_nt: TGTGCCAGCAGCTCCTCGTTAAACACAGATACGCAGTATTTT; cdr3_aa: CASSSSLNTDTQYF
v_call: TRBV2; j_call: TRBJ2-3; d_call: TRBD2; clone_size: many; cdr3_nt: TGTGCCAGCAAGGCAGCGGGATATAGGGATACGCAGTATTTT; cdr3_aa: CASKAAGYRDTQYF
v_call: TRBV30; j_call: TRBJ2-7; d_call: NA; clone_size: NA; cdr3_nt: TGTGCCTGGAGTGCGGGCTACGAGCAGTACTTC; cdr3_aa: CAWSAGYEQYF
v_call: TRBV18; j_call: TRBJ1-1; d_call: TRBD1; clone_size: many; cdr3_nt: TGTGCCAGCTCAAGCGGACAGGGGACGACTGAAGCTTTCTTT; cdr3_aa: CASSSGQGTTEAFF
v_call: TRBV28; j_call: TRBJ1-2; d_call: NA; clone_size: NA; cdr3_nt: TGTGCCAGCAGTCCTACTTTTATCGGGCCGAAAGGGGGCTACACCTTC; cdr3_aa: CASSPTFIGPKGGYTF
v_call: TRBV2; j_call: TRBJ1-5; d_call: NA; clone_size: NA; cdr3_nt: TGTGCCAGCAGTCGCGGGACACCTGAGAATCAGCCCCAGCATTTT; cdr3_aa: CASSRGTPENQPQHF
v_call: TRBV27; j_call: TRBJ1-1; d_call: NA; clone_size: NA; cdr3_nt: TGTGCCAGCAGGCCGGGTGGGATGAACACTGAAGCTTTCTTT; cdr3_aa: CASRPGGMNTEAFF
v_call: TRBV15; j_call: TRBJ2-3; d_call: TRBD2; clone_size: NA; cdr3_nt: TGTGCCACCAGCAAACCCCTAGCGGAAGCAACAGATACGCAGTATTTT; cdr3_aa: CATSKPLAEATDTQYF
v_call: TRBV30; j_call: TRBJ2-5; d_call: NA; clone_size: once; cdr3_nt: TGTGCCTGGAGTACCGTTACAGAGTACCAAGAGACCCAGTACTTC; cdr3_aa: CAWSTVTEYQETQYF
v_call: TRBV7-9; j_call: TRBJ2-3; d_call: TRBD2; clone_size: NA; cdr3_nt: TGTGCCAGCAGCTTAGAGCTAGCGGGGGACCGAGATACGCAGTATTTT; cdr3_aa: CASSLELAGDRDTQYF
v_call: TRBV13; j_call: TRBJ2-7; d_call: NA; clone_size: NA; cdr3_nt: TGTGCCAGCAGCCCATCCCCTGATGAGGGCGAGCAGTACTTC; cdr3_aa: CASSPSPDEGEQYF
v_call: TRBV18; j_call: TRBJ2-1; d_call: TRBD1; clone_size: few; cdr3_nt: TGTGCCAGCTCACCTGACAGGGGTAGGGATGAGCAGTTCTTC; cdr3_aa: CASSPDRGRDEQFF
v_call: TRBV9; j_call: TRBJ2-5; d_call: TRBD2; clone_size: NA; cdr3_nt: TGTGCCAGCAGCGTAGAGGGACTAGCGGGAGGAGGAGAGACCCAGTACTTC; cdr3_aa: CASSVEGLAGGGETQYF
v_call: TRBV11-2; j_call: TRBJ2-7; d_call: NA; clone_size: NA; cdr3_nt: TGTGCCAGCAGCTCAAGTTTCAGCTCCTACGAGCAGTACTTC; cdr3_aa: CASSSSFSSYEQYF
v_call: TRBV28; j_call: TRBJ2-5; d_call: TRBD2; clone_size: NA; cdr3_nt: TGTGCCAGCAGAATTGGACTAGCGGGAATGGAGACCCAGTACTTC; cdr3_aa: CASRIGLAGMETQYF
v_call: TRBV7-2; j_call: TRBJ1-5; d_call: NA; clone_size: few; cdr3_nt: TGTGCCAGCAGCCCTCTCGGTGGTTGGAGCAATCAGCCCCAGCATTTT; cdr3_aa: CASSPLGGWSNQPQHF
v_call: TRBV4-1; j_call: TRBJ2-3; d_call: NA; clone_size: many; cdr3_nt: TGCGCCAGCAGCCCCAATTTGGGGCACAGGCCCTTAGGCACAGATACGCAGTATTTT; cdr3_aa: CASSPNLGHRPLGTDTQYF
v_call: TRBV7-8; j_call: TRBJ2-7; d_call: NA; clone_size: hyperexpanded; cdr3_nt: TGTGCCAGCAGTTTCCTCCGCTACTCACCCTACGAGCAGTACTTC; cdr3_aa: CASSFLRYSPYEQYF
v_call: TRBV6-5; j_call: TRBJ2-7; d_call: NA; clone_size: few; cdr3_nt: TGTGCCAGCAGTTACTCCCCGGAGGGTAGCGCCGAGCAGTACTTC; cdr3_aa: CASSYSPEGSAEQYF
v_call: TRBV19; j_call: TRBJ2-3; d_call: TRBD1; clone_size: NA; cdr3_nt: TGTGCCACTCGGACAGGGGCCGTCACAGATACGCAGTATTTT; cdr3_aa: CATRTGAVTDTQYF
v_call: TRBV28; j_call: TRBJ2-2; d_call: NA; clone_size: NA; cdr3_nt: TGTGCCACTGGCGGAAACACCGGGGAGCTGTTTTTT; cdr3_aa: CATGGNTGELFF
v_call: TRBV28; j_call: TRBJ2-1; d_call: TRBD1; clone_size: few; cdr3_nt: TGTGCCAGCAGCCCCTGGACAGGGGGCGGTGAGCAGTTCTTC; cdr3_aa: CASSPWTGGGEQFF
v_call: TRBV5-5; j_call: TRBJ1-6; d_call: TRBD1; clone_size: NA; cdr3_nt: TGTGCCAGCAGCTTCATCCCGACAGGGGATAATTCACCCCTCCACTTT; cdr3_aa: CASSFIPTGDNSPLHF
v_call: TRBV6-6; j_call: TRBJ2-5; d_call: NA; clone_size: NA; cdr3_nt: TGTGCCAGCAGTTACTCGGACTACCACTCCCGGGGGACCCAGTACTTC; cdr3_aa: CASSYSDYHSRGTQYF
v_call: TRBV11-1; j_call: TRBJ2-5; d_call: NA; clone_size: NA; cdr3_nt: TGTGCCAGCAGCTTAAACAGGCGTATCCAACAAGAGACCCAGTACTTC; cdr3_aa: CASSLNRRIQQETQYF
v_call: TRBV7-9; j_call: TRBJ2-7; d_call: NA; clone_size: NA; cdr3_nt: TGTGCCAGCAGCCAAAACGAACCGGGACATCGCTACTTC; cdr3_aa: CASSQNEPGHRYF
v_call: TRBV28; j_call: TRBJ1-1; d_call: NA; clone_size: NA; cdr3_nt: TGTGCCAGCATTAGTACGCTTCCCCAGAACACTGAAGCTTTCTTT; cdr3_aa: CASISTLPQNTEAFF
v_call: TRBV7-3; j_call: TRBJ2-1; d_call: NA; clone_size: NA; cdr3_nt: TGTGCCAGCAGCACAGGTGCTAGCGCGTACAATGAGCAGTTCTTC; cdr3_aa: CASSTGASAYNEQFF
v_call: TRBV5-1; j_call: TRBJ2-3; d_call: NA; clone_size: NA; cdr3_nt: TGCGCCAGCAGCCCGGACAGATCCACAGATACGCAGTATTTT; cdr3_aa: CASSPDRSTDTQYF
v_call: TRBV5-1; j_call: TRBJ1-2; d_call: TRBD1; clone_size: NA; cdr3_nt: TGCGCCAGCAGCCCACTGCCGGGACAGGGAAACTACACCTTC; cdr3_aa: CASSPLPGQGNYTF
v_call: TRBV20-1; j_call: TRBJ2-3; d_call: NA; clone_size: many; cdr3_nt: TGCAGTTCCTACACAGATACGCAGTATTTT; cdr3_aa: CSSYTDTQYF
v_call: TRBV9; j_call: TRBJ1-4; d_call: NA; clone_size: many; cdr3_nt: TGTGCCAGCAGCCCCTGGGATAATGAAAAACTGTTTTTT; cdr3_aa: CASSPWDNEKLFF
v_call: TRBV5-1; j_call: TRBJ2-6; d_call: NA; clone_size: NA; cdr3_nt: TGCGCCAGCAGCTTGGCTGGGGGCTCGGGGGCCAACGTCCTGACTTTC; cdr3_aa: CASSLAGGSGANVLTF
v_call: TRBV30; j_call: TRBJ1-4; d_call: NA; clone_size: NA; cdr3_nt: TGTGCCTGGAGTGTATGGGGGCTTAATGAAAAACTGTTTTTT; cdr3_aa: CAWSVWGLNEKLFF
v_call: TRBV14; j_call: TRBJ1-5; d_call: NA; clone_size: NA; cdr3_nt: TGTGCCAGCAGCCAAATGGGTCCAGGTCAGCCCCAGCATTTT; cdr3_aa: CASSQMGPGQPQHF